These 22 T cell receptor beta chains share one sample of origin, sequenced in a study of blood T cell repertoires in COVID-19. Generated by immunoSEQ multiplex PCR, the TCRdb table keeps only in-frame clones and is missing some. The top ten hold roughly 2.5% of the sample, which has around 270,000 clones, over 75% seen once. Sequenced input: peripheral blood. All receptors derive from a woman aged 45-59 years with acute or convalescent COVID-19.

The chain uses TRBV29-1 and TRBJ2-1, with a tentative D call TRBD1 (5 bases). CDR3 length: 15 amino acids. The V gene lost 3 bases and the J gene lost 5 bases, with 17 bases spanning the gap. Per the germline V gene, CDR1 is SQVTM and CDR2 is ANQGSEA. The CDR3 nucleotides are TGCAGCGTTGATCGGCCTGGACAAGGCGACAATGAGCAGTTCTTC. It specifies CSVDRPGQGDNEQFF.

The rearrangement joins TRBV10-3 to TRBJ2-1; TRBD2 matches 10 bases. Per the germline V gene, CDR1 is ENHRY and CDR2 is SYGVKD. V lost 7 bases to trimming and J lost 8 bases; unmatched junction nucleotides: 5. The CDR3 is 13 residues long. CDR3 in amino acids: CAINLAGADEQFF. CDR3 sequence (DNA): TGTGCCATCAACCTAGCGGGAGCTGATGAGCAGTTCTTC.

CDR3 sequence (DNA): TGTGCCAGCAGTTTAGTGCGGTTAACTGAAGCTTTCTTT. It yields the protein CASSLVRLTEAFF. The chain recombines TRBV28 with TRBJ1-1; D ambiguous. Trimming removed 2 bases at V and 5 bases at J, with 9 bases between. In germline, CDR1 is MDHEN, CDR2 SYDVKM. The CDR3 sequence is 13 residues long.

This clone was seen only once. J is TRBJ1-2 and V is TRBV29-1; no clear D. The CDR3 is made up of 12 amino acids. V was clipped by 3 bases and J by 5 bases, with 10 bases between them. The germline CDR1 and CDR2 sequences are SQVTM and ANQGSEA. CDR3 sequence: CSVEGRRYGYTF. Here the CDR3 DNA reads TGCAGCGTTGAGGGCAGGCGATATGGCTACACCTTC.

V usage is TRBV2 and J usage is TRBJ2-6; D gene ambiguous. The V gene lost 4 bases and the J gene lost 11 bases, with 9 bases spanning the gap. From germline, CDR1 is SNHLY and CDR2 FYNNEI. This CDR3 has 12 amino acids. The DNA of the CDR3 is TGTGCCAGCAGTGGTCCAGGCGACGTCCTGACTTTC. Protein sequence: CASSGPGDVLTF.

The chain is built from TRBV5-1 and TRBJ1-1, with D possibly being TRBD1 (5 bases). The CDR3 sequence is 15 residues long. CDR1 SGHRS and CDR2 YFSETQ come from the germline V gene. V was trimmed by 2 bases and J by 1 base, leaving 12 bases between them. In DNA form, the CDR3 reads TGCGCCAGCAGCTTCTTAGACAGCCGGAACACTGAAGCTTTCTTT. Translated, it gives CASSFLDSRNTEAFF.

The sample holds one count of this clone. CDR3 region: CASSLKPNTEAFF. The CDR3 nucleotides are TGTGCCAGCAGCTTGAAGCCGAACACTGAAGCTTTCTTT. The V and J genes are TRBV5-5 and TRBJ1-1; D is uncertain. The CDR3 is 13 residues long. Germline lookup yields CDR1 SGHKS and CDR2 YYEKEE (reference sequence). The V end was cut by 1 base, the J end by 1 base, with 5 bases between.

This clone has more than one count but fewer than ten. V usage is TRBV28 and J usage is TRBJ2-2; TRBD1 is a possible D gene (5 bases). This CDR3 has 15 residues. Trimming shortened V by 6 bases and J by 6 bases, and 17 bases separated the two germline ends. Germline CDR1 MDHEN, CDR2 SYDVKM. The CDR3 bases are TGTGCCAGCAGCCTCAGCTCAGGGTTAGCCGGGGAGCTGTTTTTT. This sequence encodes CASSLSSGLAGELFF.

This chain links TRBV4-2 with TRBJ1-5; TRBD1 aligns across 9 bases. The CDR3 has 19 amino acids. Germline V gene lookup returns CDR1 LGHNA and CDR2 YNFKEQ. V shed 1 base and J 0 bases; nucleotides not matched to a gene: 10. Here the CDR3 DNA reads TGTGCCAGCAGCCAAGCCCGGGACAGGGTGCTATATAGCAATCAGCCCCAGCATTTT. It codes for CASSQARDRVLYSNQPQHF.

This chain uses TRBV6-2 or TRBV6-3 with TRBJ2-1, with 11 bases identical to TRBD2. This CDR3 comprises 19 residues. CDR1 and CDR2 (germline): MNHEY, SVGEGT. With V trimmed by 5 bases and J by 3 bases, 15 bases remained unmatched. CDR3 nucleotides: TGTGCCAGCAGTGCCGGGACTAGCGGCTCAATGACCCTCTACAATGAGCAGTTCTTC. As protein: CASSAGTSGSMTLYNEQFF.

The chain links TRBV6-2 or TRBV6-3 to TRBJ2-3; D is ambiguous. The CDR3 covers 14 residues. V was trimmed by 4 bases and J by 5 bases, leaving 13 bases between them. Germline V lookup: CDR1 MNHEY, CDR2 SVGEGT. The CDR3 DNA follows: TGTGCCAGCAGTTCGCTCCCGGTGAGAGATACGCAGTATTTT. The encoded protein is CASSSLPVRDTQYF.

The chain links TRBV6-6 to TRBJ2-7; D gene uncertain. The CDR3 runs to 11 residues. The ends were cut back, 7 bases at V and 4 bases at J, with 8 bases in the middle. Germline loops: CDR1 MNHNY, CDR2 SVGAGI (reference sequence). CDR3 amino acids: CASTTNYEQYF. Written as DNA, the CDR3 is TGTGCCAGCACCACAAATTACGAGCAGTACTTC.

The chain uses TRBV5-6 and TRBJ2-3; maybe TRBD1 (7 bases). Germline lookup yields CDR1 SGHDT and CDR2 YYEEEE. The V end lost 4 bases, the J end lost 4 bases, and 16 bases lay between the germline ends. This CDR3 is built from 15 residues. The CDR3 region is CASSRQGLLSDTQYF. Here the CDR3 DNA reads TGTGCCAGCAGCCGACAGGGACTCCTCTCAGATACGCAGTATTTT.

The chain combines TRBV5-1 with TRBJ1-2; 9 positions agree with TRBD1. The CDR3 sequence is 15 residues long. CDR1 and CDR2 (germline): SGHRS, YFSETQ. V was clipped by 1 base and J by 7 bases; unmatched bases: 8. CDR3 nucleotide sequence: TGCGCCAGCAGCTTGTTTGGGGACAGGGAATCTGGCTACACCTTC. Its protein is CASSLFGDRESGYTF. The whole variable domain, remainder taken from reference TRBV5-1 and TRBJ1-2, is KAGVTQTPRYLIKTRGQQVTLSCSPISGHRSVSWYQQTPGQGLQFLFEYFSETQRNKGNFPGRFSGRQFSNSRSEMNVSTLELGDSALYLCASSLFGDRESGYTFGSGTRLTVV.

This chain connects TRBV7-9 to TRBJ1-4, with a weak D call TRBD1 (6 bases). The V gene lost 5 bases and the J gene lost 3 bases, with 10 bases spanning the gap. The germline CDR1 and CDR2 sequences are SEHNR and FQNEAQ (reference sequence). The CDR3 sequence is 14 residues long. The CDR3 DNA reads TGTGCCAGCAGCCTCAGGGGAGCTAATGAAAAACTGTTTTTT. Protein: CASSLRGANEKLFF.

The rearrangement joins TRBV7-2 to TRBJ2-2; 8 nucleotides match TRBD1. After removal of 6 bases from V and 6 bases from J, the junction contained 15 bases not matched to a gene. Looked up from germline, CDR1 is SGHTA and CDR2 is FQGNSA. This CDR3 spans 17 amino acids. CDR3 coding DNA: TGTGCCAGCAGTTGGTGGGGTCGGCAGGGGGCGTCCGGGGAGCTGTTTTTT. It codes for CASSWWGRQGASGELFF.

This chain connects TRBV6-1 to TRBJ2-2, with 8 bases lining up with TRBD2. The CDR3 consists of 16 residues. V lost 2 bases, J lost 1 base, and 3 bases stayed unmatched. Germline values: CDR1 MNHNS, CDR2 SASEGT. CDR3 DNA sequence: TGTGCCAGCAGTGAATACGGGGGGGAGAACACCGGGGAGCTGTTTTTT. Encoded protein: CASSEYGGENTGELFF.

The chain has TRBV4-1 and TRBJ2-1; 7 nucleotides match TRBD2. The CDR3 has 17 residues. CDR1 is MGHRA and CDR2 is YSYEKL in the germline V gene. V lost 1 base and J lost 3; bases outside the gene matches: 9. The CDR3 DNA reads TGCGCCAGCAGCCAAGGGGCTAGCGGACCCCTCTACAATGAGCAGTTCTTC. It codes for CASSQGASGPLYNEQFF.

The chain recombines TRBV5-4 with TRBJ1-2, with 11 nucleotides matching TRBD1. This CDR3 spans 14 amino acids. The J segment lost 8 bases and the V segment lost 4 bases, leaving 7 bases of the junction unmatched. The germline gives CDR1 SGHNT, CDR2 YYREEE (reference sequence). The CDR3 DNA sequence: TGTGCCAGCAGCGTGGACAGGGGGCTGCAGGGCTACACCTTC. It is translated as CASSVDRGLQGYTF.

The CDR3: CASSFRLTGGPVGDTQYF. In nucleotides, the CDR3 is TGTGCCAGCAGCTTTCGGCTGACGGGAGGGCCGGTAGGGGATACGCAGTATTTT. The V gene is TRBV5-4, the J gene TRBJ2-3; 8 bases line up with TRBD2. CDR3 length: 18 amino acids. V gave up 2 bases and J gave up 6 bases; unmatched junction bases: 17. Germline lookup yields CDR1 SGHNT and CDR2 YYREEE (reference sequence). The full variable domain, completed using reference TRBV5-4 and TRBJ2-3, is ETGVTQSPTHLIKTRGQQVTLRCSSQSGHNTVSWYQQALGQGPQFIFQYYREEENGRGNFPPRFSGLQFPNYSSELNVNALELDDSALYLCASSFRLTGGPVGDTQYFGPGTRLTVL.

On this clone itself: Relative to the germline gene, one junction end is altered; a read error may explain this. The chain carries TRBV7-2 and TRBJ1-2, with D perhaps matching TRBD1 (6 bases). This CDR3 is 14 amino acids long. The V gene's germline CDR1 is SGHTA and CDR2 FQGNSA. The chain's CDR3 is CASTLTRGDYGYTF. The CDR3 DNA sequence: TGTGCCAGCACCTTAACCAGGGGCGACTATGGCTACACCTTC.

V gene TRBV12-3 or TRBV12-4 combines with J gene TRBJ2-4; TRBD1 aligns across 8 bases. There are 12 residues in the CDR3. The CDR3 is CAGQGNENIQYF. The DNA for the CDR3 is TGTGCAGGACAGGGTAACGAAAACATTCAGTACTTC.